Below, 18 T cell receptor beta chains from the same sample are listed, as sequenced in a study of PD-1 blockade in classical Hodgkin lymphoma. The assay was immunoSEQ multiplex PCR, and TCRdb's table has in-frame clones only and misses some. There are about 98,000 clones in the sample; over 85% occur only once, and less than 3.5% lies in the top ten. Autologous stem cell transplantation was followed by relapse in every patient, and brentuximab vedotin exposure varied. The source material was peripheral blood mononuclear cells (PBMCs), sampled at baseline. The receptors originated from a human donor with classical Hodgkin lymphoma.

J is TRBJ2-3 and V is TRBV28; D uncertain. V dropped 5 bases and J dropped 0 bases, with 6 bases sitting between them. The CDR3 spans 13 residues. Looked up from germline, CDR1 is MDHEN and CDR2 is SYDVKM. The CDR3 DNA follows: TGTGCCAGCAGTGTCCGTAGCACAGATACGCAGTATTTT. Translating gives CASSVRSTDTQYF.

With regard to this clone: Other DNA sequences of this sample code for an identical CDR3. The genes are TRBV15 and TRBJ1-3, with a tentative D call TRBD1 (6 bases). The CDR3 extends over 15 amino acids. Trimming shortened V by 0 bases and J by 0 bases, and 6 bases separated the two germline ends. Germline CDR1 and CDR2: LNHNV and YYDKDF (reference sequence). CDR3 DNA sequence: TGTGCCACCAGCAGAGACAGGGGCTCTGGAAACACCATATATTTT. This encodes CATSRDRGSGNTIYF.

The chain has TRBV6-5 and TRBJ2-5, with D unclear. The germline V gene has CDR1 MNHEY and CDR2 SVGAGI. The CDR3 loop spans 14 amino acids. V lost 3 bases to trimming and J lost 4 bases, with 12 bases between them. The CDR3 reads CASSYSQWGETQYF. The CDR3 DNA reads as TGTGCCAGCAGTTATTCCCAGTGGGGAGAGACCCAGTACTTC.

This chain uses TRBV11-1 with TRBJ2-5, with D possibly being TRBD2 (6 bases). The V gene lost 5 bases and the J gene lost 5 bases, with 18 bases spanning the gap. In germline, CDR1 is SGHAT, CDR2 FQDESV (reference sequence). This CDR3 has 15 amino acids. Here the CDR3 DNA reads TGTGCCAGCAGCCCACACCCCGGGAGTAGGGAGACCCAGTACTTC. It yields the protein CASSPHPGSRETQYF.

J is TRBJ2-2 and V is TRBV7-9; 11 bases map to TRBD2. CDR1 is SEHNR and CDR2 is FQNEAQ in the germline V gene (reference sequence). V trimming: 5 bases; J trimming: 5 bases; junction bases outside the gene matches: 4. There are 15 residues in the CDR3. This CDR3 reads CASSQRLAGTGELFF. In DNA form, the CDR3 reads TGTGCCAGCAGCCAACGACTAGCGGGAACCGGGGAGCTGTTTTTT.

In nucleotides, the CDR3 is TGTGCCAGTAGTATAAACAGGGGCACAGATACGCAGTATTTT. Its translation is CASSINRGTDTQYF. The J gene is TRBJ2-3, the V gene TRBV19; weak D call: TRBD1 (6 bases). The length of the CDR3 is 14 residues. The V gene's germline CDR1 is LNHDA and CDR2 SQIVND (reference sequence). The V and J ends lost 2 bases and 1 base respectively, with 7 bases between them.

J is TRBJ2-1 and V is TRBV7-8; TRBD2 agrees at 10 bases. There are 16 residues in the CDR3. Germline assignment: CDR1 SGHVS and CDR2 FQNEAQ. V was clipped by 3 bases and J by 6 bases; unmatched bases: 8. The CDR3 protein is CASSFLAGEAINEQFF. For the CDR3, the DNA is TGTGCCAGCAGCTTTCTAGCGGGAGAAGCTATCAATGAGCAGTTCTTC.

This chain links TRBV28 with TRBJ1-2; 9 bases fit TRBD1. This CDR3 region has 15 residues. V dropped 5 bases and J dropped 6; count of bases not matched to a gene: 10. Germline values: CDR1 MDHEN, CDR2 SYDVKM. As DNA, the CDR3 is TGTGCCAGCAGTCCAAGGGACAGGGCCTCCGATGGCTACACCTTC. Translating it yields CASSPRDRASDGYTF.

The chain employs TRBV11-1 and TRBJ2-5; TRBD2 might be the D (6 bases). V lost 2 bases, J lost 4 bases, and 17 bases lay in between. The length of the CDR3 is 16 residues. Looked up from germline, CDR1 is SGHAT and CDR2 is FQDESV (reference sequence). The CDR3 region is CASSLIPTGVSETQYF. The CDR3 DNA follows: TGTGCCAGCAGCTTAATCCCGACGGGAGTTTCAGAGACCCAGTACTTC. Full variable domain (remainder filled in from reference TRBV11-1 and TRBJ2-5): EAEVAQSPRYKITEKSQAVAFWCDPISGHATLYWYRQILGQGPELLVQFQDESVVDDSQLPKDRFSAERLKGVDSTLKIQPAELGDSAMYLCASSLIPTGVSETQYFGPGTRLLVL.

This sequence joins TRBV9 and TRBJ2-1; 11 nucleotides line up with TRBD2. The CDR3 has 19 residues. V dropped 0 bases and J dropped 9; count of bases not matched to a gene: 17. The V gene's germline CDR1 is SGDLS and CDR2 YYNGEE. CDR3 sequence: CASSVAPLASGRTQGEQFF. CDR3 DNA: TGTGCCAGCAGCGTAGCCCCTCTGGCTAGCGGGAGGACACAGGGTGAGCAGTTCTTC. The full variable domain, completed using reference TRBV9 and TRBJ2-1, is DSGVTQTPKHLITATGQRVTLRCSPRSGDLSVYWYQQSLDQGLQFLIQYYNGEERAKGNILERFSAQQFPDLHSELNLSSLELGDSALYFCASSVAPLASGRTQGEQFFGPGTRLTVL.

The CDR3 coding sequence is TGTGCCAGTAGTCCCCCGGGAGGAGGTAGCACAGATACGCAGTATTTT. Translating it yields CASSPPGGGSTDTQYF. V and J are TRBV19 and TRBJ2-3, with 7 positions matching TRBD2. The V segment lost 5 bases and the J segment 0 bases; nucleotides outside the gene matches: 8. From germline, CDR1 is LNHDA and CDR2 SQIVND (reference sequence). The CDR3 extends over 16 amino acids.

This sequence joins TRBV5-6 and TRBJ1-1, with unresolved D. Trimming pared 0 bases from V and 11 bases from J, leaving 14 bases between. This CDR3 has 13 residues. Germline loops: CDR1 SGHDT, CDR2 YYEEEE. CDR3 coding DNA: TGTGCCAGCAGCTTGGTTCGGCAGGACGGGGCTTTCTTT. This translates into CASSLVRQDGAFF.

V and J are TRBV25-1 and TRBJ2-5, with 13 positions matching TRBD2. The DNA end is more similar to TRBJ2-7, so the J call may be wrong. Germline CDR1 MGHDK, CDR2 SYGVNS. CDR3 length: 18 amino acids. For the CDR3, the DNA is TGTGCCAGCAGTGGAAGACTAGCGGGAGGCGGGAGCTCCTACGAGCAGTACTTC. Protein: CASSGRLAGGGSSYEQYF.

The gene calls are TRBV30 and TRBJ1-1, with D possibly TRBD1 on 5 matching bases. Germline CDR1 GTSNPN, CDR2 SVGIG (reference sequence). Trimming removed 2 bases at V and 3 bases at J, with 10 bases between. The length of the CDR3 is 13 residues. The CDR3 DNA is TGTGCCTGGAGTAGAGGGGCCGACACTGAAGCTTTCTTT. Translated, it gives CAWSRGADTEAFF.

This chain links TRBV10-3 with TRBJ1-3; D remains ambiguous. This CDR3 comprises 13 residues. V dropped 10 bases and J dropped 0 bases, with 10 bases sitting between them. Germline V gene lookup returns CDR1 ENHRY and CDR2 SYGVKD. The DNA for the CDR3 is TGTGCCACCACCGGGAGCTCTGGAAACACCATATATTTT. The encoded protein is CATTGSSGNTIYF.

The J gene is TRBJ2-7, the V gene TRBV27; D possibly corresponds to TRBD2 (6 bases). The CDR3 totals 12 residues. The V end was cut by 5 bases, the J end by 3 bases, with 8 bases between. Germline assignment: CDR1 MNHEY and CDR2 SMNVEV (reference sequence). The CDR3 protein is CASSGGVYEQYF. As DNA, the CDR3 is TGTGCCAGCAGTGGAGGGGTCTACGAGCAGTACTTC.

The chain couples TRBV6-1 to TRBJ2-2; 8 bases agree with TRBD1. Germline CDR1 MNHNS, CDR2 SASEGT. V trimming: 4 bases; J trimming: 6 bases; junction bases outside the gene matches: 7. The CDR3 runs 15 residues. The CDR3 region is CASSVRGHRAGELFF. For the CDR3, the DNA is TGTGCCAGCAGTGTCAGGGGGCATAGGGCCGGGGAGCTGTTTTTT.

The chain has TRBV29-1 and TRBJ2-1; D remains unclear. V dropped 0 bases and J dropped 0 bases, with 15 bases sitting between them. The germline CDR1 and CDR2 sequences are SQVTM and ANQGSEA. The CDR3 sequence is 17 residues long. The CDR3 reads CSVEEHGGYGSYNEQFF. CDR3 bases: TGCAGCGTTGAAGAACATGGCGGATACGGCTCCTACAATGAGCAGTTCTTC.